This TCR beta chain is from a study of OX40 agonist ivuxolimab in advanced cancers. Study-wide context: Patients with prior anti-PD-1, anti-PD-L1 or anti-CTLA-4 therapy were eligible; 35% to 50% had some. Study-wide results and caveats: Also showing low normalized T-cell clonal expansion were some of the nonresponders.

Some clones are missing from TCRdb's copy, which holds only in-frame ones; the method was immunoSEQ multiplex PCR. The sample shows roughly 45,000 clones, about three quarters of them seen only once. This clone was found a few times. What it binds is unknown. V was trimmed by 2 bases and J by 10 bases, leaving 20 bases between them. The germline V gene has CDR1 WNHNN and CDR2 SYGVQD (reference sequence). The CDR3 totals 15 residues. This clonotype was obtained from an adult with an advanced solid tumor such as melanoma, head and neck, liver or kidney cancer. The rearrangement joins TRBV10-1 to TRBJ1-1; D is ambiguous. The material sequenced was CD4+ or CD8+ T cells sorted from blood, taken in a trial of the OX40 agonist ivuxolimab. CDR3 residues: CASSEDHKGYSGAFF. DNA of the CDR3: TGCGCCAGCAGTGAGGATCACAAGGGATACAGTGGAGCTTTCTTT.